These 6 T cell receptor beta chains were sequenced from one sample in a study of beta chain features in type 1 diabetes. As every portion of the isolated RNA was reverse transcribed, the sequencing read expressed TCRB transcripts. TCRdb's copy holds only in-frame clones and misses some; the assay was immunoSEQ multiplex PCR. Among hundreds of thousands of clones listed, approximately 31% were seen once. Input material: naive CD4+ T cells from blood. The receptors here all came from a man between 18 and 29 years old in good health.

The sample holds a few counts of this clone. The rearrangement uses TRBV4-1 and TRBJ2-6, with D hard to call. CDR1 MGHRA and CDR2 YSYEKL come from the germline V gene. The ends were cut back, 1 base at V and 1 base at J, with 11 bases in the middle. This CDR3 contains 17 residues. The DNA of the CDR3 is TGCGCCAGCAGCCAAGCTGTTGGACGTTCTGGGGCCAACGTCCTGACTTTC. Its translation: CASSQAVGRSGANVLTF.

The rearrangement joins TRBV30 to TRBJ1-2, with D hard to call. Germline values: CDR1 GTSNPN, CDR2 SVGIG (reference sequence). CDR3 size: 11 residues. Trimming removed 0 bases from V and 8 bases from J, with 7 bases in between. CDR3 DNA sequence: TGTGCCTGGAGTGTAGGTTGGGGCTACACCTTC. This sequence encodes CAWSVGWGYTF.

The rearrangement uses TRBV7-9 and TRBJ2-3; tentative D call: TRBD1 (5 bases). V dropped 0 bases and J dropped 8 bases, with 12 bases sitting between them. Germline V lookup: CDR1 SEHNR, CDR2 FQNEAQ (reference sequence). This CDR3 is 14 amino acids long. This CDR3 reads CASSLASSQGTQYF. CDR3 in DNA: TGTGCCAGCAGCTTAGCGTCAAGTCAGGGTACGCAGTATTTT.

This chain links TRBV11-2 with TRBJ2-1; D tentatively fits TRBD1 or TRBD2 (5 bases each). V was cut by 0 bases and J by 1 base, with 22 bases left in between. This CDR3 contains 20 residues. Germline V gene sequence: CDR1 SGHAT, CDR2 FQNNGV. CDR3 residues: CASSLEPLGEWARSYNEQFF. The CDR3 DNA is TGTGCCAGCAGCTTAGAACCCTTAGGGGAGTGGGCGAGGTCCTACAATGAGCAGTTCTTC.

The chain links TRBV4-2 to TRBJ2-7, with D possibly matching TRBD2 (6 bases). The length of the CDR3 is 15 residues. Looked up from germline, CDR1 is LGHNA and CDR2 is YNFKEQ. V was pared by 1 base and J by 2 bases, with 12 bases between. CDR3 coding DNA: TGTGCCAGCAGCCAAGGGTTAGCGGAGGCCTACGAGCAGTACTTC. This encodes CASSQGLAEAYEQYF.

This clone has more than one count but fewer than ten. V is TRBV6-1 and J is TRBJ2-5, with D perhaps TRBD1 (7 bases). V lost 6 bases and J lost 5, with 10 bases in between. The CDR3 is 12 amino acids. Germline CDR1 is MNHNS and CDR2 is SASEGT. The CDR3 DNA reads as TGTGCCAGCAGGCGGGACAGTGAGACCCAGTACTTC. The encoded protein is CASRRDSETQYF.